A single sample gave rise to the 14 T cell receptor beta chains below, sequenced in a study of control samples from healthy donors and cancer patients. Profiling relied on immunoSEQ multiplex PCR, and the TCRdb table lists in-frame clones only, not all of them. The sample consists of more than 50,000 clones, around nine tenths of them appearing once. What was sequenced was PBMCs. These TCRs come from a woman between 50 and 59 years old with colorectal cancer.

The genes are TRBV27 and TRBJ1-5; D uncertain. CDR1 and CDR2 (germline): MNHEY, SMNVEV (reference sequence). The CDR3 is 14 amino acids. The germline V and J ends were trimmed by 0 bases and 7 bases, with 10 bases remaining between them. CDR3 residues: CASSLSGNEQPQHF. The CDR3 bases are TGTGCCAGCAGTTTATCAGGGAATGAACAGCCCCAGCATTTT.

The chain has TRBV5-1 and TRBJ2-5; 11 positions agree with TRBD2. The CDR3 has 16 amino acids. The J segment lost 5 bases and the V segment lost 2 bases, leaving 8 bases of the junction unmatched. Germline V gives CDR1 SGHRS, CDR2 YFSETQ. In DNA form, the CDR3 reads TGCGCCAGCAGCTTAGGGACTAGCGGCTCGGGGGAGACCCAGTACTTC. It specifies CASSLGTSGSGETQYF.

The rearrangement uses TRBV12-3 or TRBV12-4 and TRBJ1-2; TRBD1 matches at 8 bases. Unmatched junction bases numbered 0, after V lost 0 bases and J lost 6 bases. The CDR3 is 13 residues long. CDR3 in amino acids: CASSLATGDGYTF. CDR3 sequence (DNA): TGTGCCAGCAGTTTAGCGACAGGGGATGGCTACACCTTC.

This chain connects TRBV7-9 to TRBJ2-2, with no clear D. This CDR3 has 16 amino acids. The V and J ends lost 2 bases and 1 base respectively, with 11 bases between them. The germline gives CDR1 SEHNR, CDR2 FQNEAQ (reference sequence). CDR3 in amino acids: CASSLSKGRNTGELFF. For the CDR3, the DNA is TGTGCCAGCAGCTTAAGTAAGGGCAGGAACACCGGGGAGCTGTTTTTT.

This chain uses TRBV12-3 or TRBV12-4 with TRBJ1-1; D gene ambiguous. The CDR3 is 12 residues long. V lost 1 base to trimming and J lost 11 bases, with 11 bases between them. Here the CDR3 reads CASSLEVSRAFF. CDR3 in DNA: TGTGCCAGCAGTTTAGAGGTTAGTCGGGCTTTCTTT.

The rearrangement links TRBV19 to TRBJ1-1; 10 bases align to TRBD1. With V trimmed by 6 bases and J by 1 base, 8 bases remained unmatched. This CDR3 is built from 16 residues. Germline CDR1 is LNHDA and CDR2 is SQIVND (reference sequence). The CDR3 sequence: CASSVGWTGGNTEAFF. CDR3 nucleotides: TGTGCCAGTAGCGTCGGTTGGACAGGGGGGAACACTGAAGCTTTCTTT. The variable domain in full, with the rest retrieved from reference TRBV19 and TRBJ1-1, is DGGITQSPKYLFRKEGQNVTLSCEQNLNHDAMYWYRQDPGQGLRLIYYSQIVNDFQKGDIAEGYSVSREKKESFPLTVTSAQKNPTAFYLCASSVGWTGGNTEAFFGQGTRLTVV.

The chain carries TRBV15 and TRBJ1-2; the D is unclear. Germline V gives CDR1 LNHNV, CDR2 YYDKDF (reference sequence). Between the trimmed V and J ends, which lost 5 bases and 4 bases, there was a span of 11 bases. The CDR3 is 13 amino acids. The CDR3, as DNA: TGTGCCACCAGCTCCGGACGGATCTATGGCTACACCTTC. Residues: CATSSGRIYGYTF.

The chain has TRBV6-5 and TRBJ1-5, with a possible D match to TRBD1 (6 bases). This CDR3 is 14 amino acids long. Germline lookup yields CDR1 MNHEY and CDR2 SVGAGI. Trimming took 6 bases from V and 4 from J, leaving 13 bases between them. CDR3 nucleotides: TGTGCCAGCAGACAGGGATCACGGAATCAGCCCCAGCATTTT. Encoded protein: CASRQGSRNQPQHF.

This clone was counted between two and nine times. This chain joins TRBV16 and TRBJ1-2, with a tentative D call TRBD1 (6 bases). Trimming shortened V by 0 bases and J by 0 bases, and 17 bases separated the two germline ends. There are 18 residues in the CDR3. Per germline, CDR1 KGHSY and CDR2 FQNENV. The CDR3 sequence is CASSQSTGGQNANYGYTF. CDR3 DNA sequence: TGTGCCAGCAGCCAATCGACGGGGGGCCAGAATGCTAACTATGGCTACACCTTC. The variable domain in full, with the rest retrieved from reference TRBV16 and TRBJ1-2, is GEEVAQTPKHLVRGEGQKAKLYCAPIKGHSYVFWYQQVLKNEFKFLISFQNENVFDETGMPKERFSAKCLPNSPCSLEIQATKLEDSAVYFCASSQSTGGQNANYGYTFGSGTRLTVV.

The chain carries TRBV20-1 and TRBJ2-1; TRBD2 aligns across 15 bases. The CDR3 has 17 amino acids. V lost 6 bases, J lost 5 bases, and 11 bases stayed unmatched. The germline V gene encodes CDR1 DFQATT and CDR2 SNEGSKA (reference sequence). CDR3 sequence (DNA): TGCAGTGCGAGTGGGACTAGCGGGGGGAAATCTAACAATGAGCAGTTCTTC. Protein sequence: CSASGTSGGKSNNEQFF.

This chain connects TRBV5-1 to TRBJ1-2, with D uncertain. CDR1 and CDR2 (germline): SGHRS, YFSETQ. This CDR3 is 15 amino acids long. V gave up 4 bases and J gave up 3 bases, with 16 bases separating them. CDR3 in amino acids: CASSPGSQRDYGYTF. In DNA form, the CDR3 reads TGCGCCAGCAGCCCCGGATCCCAGAGGGACTATGGCTACACCTTC.

The chain employs TRBV10-3 and TRBJ1-1; D remains ambiguous. The germline CDR1 and CDR2 sequences are ENHRY and SYGVKD. V gave up 4 bases and J gave up 0 bases, with 6 bases separating them. This CDR3 spans 13 amino acids. CDR3 sequence reads: CAISARVNTEAFF. CDR3 nucleotides: TGTGCCATCAGTGCTCGGGTGAACACTGAAGCTTTCTTT.

This clone has just a few counts. This rearrangement joins TRBV6-1 to TRBJ1-1; 8 positions agree with TRBD1. This CDR3 is built from 15 residues. The germline gives CDR1 MNHNS, CDR2 SASEGT. V shed 2 bases, J shed 4 bases, and the junction held 6 bases outside the gene matches. CDR3 sequence (DNA): TGTGCCAGCAGTGAAACCAGGGGGCGCGGCACTGAAGCTTTCTTT. Its translation: CASSETRGRGTEAFF.

This clone was seen a single time. The chain is built from TRBV28 and TRBJ2-3; D is uncertain. The CDR3 runs 11 residues. Trimming stripped 6 bases from V and 2 bases from J, with 3 bases between. CDR1 and CDR2 (germline): MDHEN, SYDVKM. The CDR3 nucleotides are TGTGCCAGCAGCTACACAGATACGCAGTATTTT. This translates into CASSYTDTQYF.